These 30 T cell receptor beta chains share one sample of origin, sequenced in a study of cytomegalovirus exposure and HLA in healthy donors. This PCR relied on a set of 60 Vbeta primers and 13 Jbeta primers. Sequencing was performed with immunoSEQ multiplex PCR; in TCRdb, only in-frame clones are kept and a portion is missing. The top ten clones hold 1.5% to 2.5% of a sample with around 150,000 clones, roughly 84% of them seen once. Sample: PBMCs. These receptors were taken from a young man in good health and CMV-seronegative.

The J gene is TRBJ1-2, the V gene TRBV5-1; the match to TRBD1 covers 10 bases. The CDR3 sequence is 18 residues long. Trimming took 0 bases from V and 4 from J; bases not matched to a gene: 12. CDR1 SGHRS and CDR2 YFSETQ come from the germline V gene. The CDR3 bases are TGCGCCAGCAGCTTGGCTCCGACAGGGGGCTCTTCATTCTATGGCTACACCTTC. The encoded protein is CASSLAPTGGSSFYGYTF. Supplemented by reference TRBV5-1 and TRBJ1-2, the full variable domain reads KAGVTQTPRYLIKTRGQQVTLSCSPISGHRSVSWYQQTPGQGLQFLFEYFSETQRNKGNFPGRFSGRQFSNSRSEMNVSTLELGDSALYLCASSLAPTGGSSFYGYTFGSGTRLTVV.

The V and J genes are TRBV10-2 and TRBJ2-1; D is unresolved. The V end was cut by 2 bases, the J end by 6 bases, with 11 bases between. The CDR3 has 14 residues. The germline gives CDR1 WSHSY, CDR2 SAAADI. The CDR3 region is CASSEPPSGNEQFF. The DNA of the CDR3 is TGCGCCAGCAGTGAGCCCCCCTCGGGCAATGAGCAGTTCTTC.

V gene TRBV2 combines with J gene TRBJ1-2; 8 positions match TRBD1. Germline-derived CDR1 and CDR2 are SNHLY and FYNNEI. V lost 7 bases, J lost 8 bases, and 3 bases stayed unmatched. The CDR3 has 11 amino acids. CDR3 sequence (DNA): TGTGCCAGCACGCCAGGGGGCGGCTACACCTTC. Its translation is CASTPGGGYTF.

The chain uses TRBV5-1 and TRBJ1-2; 9 bases match TRBD1. The germline V gene encodes CDR1 SGHRS and CDR2 YFSETQ. This CDR3 comprises 15 residues. The junction had 7 bases not matched to a gene; V was cut back by 0 bases and J by 7 bases. The CDR3 nucleotides read TGCGCCAGCAGCTTGGAGGGACAGGGATTCTCTGGCTACACCTTC. Protein sequence: CASSLEGQGFSGYTF.

About this clone: A read error may account for a junction end that differs from germline. The chain is built from TRBV7-9 and TRBJ2-1; TRBD2 matches at 10 bases. The CDR3 consists of 15 residues. Germline V lookup: CDR1 SEHNR, CDR2 FQNEAQ (reference sequence). The CDR3 coding sequence is TGTGCCAGCAGCCTAGCGGGAGTCGGTTACAATGAGCAGTTCTTC. Its protein product is CASSLAGVGYNEQFF.

This sequence joins TRBV9 and TRBJ2-1, with 8 bases that match TRBD1. The germline gives CDR1 SGDLS, CDR2 YYNGEE. J lost 5 bases, V lost 0 bases, and 7 bases had no gene match. CDR3 length: 16 amino acids. Here the CDR3 DNA reads TGTGCCAGCAGCGTAGCCCCCGGGACAGGAAACAATGAGCAGTTCTTC. It is translated as CASSVAPGTGNNEQFF.

This clone has just a few counts. V usage is TRBV28 and J usage is TRBJ2-3; TRBD1 might be the D (5 bases). V was cut by 2 bases and J by 5 bases, with 11 bases left in between. This CDR3 spans 14 amino acids. Germline V CDR1 and CDR2: MDHEN, SYDVKM. The CDR3 nucleotides read TGTGCCAGCAGTTTAGCGATTAGGGGAGATACGCAGTATTTT. This sequence encodes CASSLAIRGDTQYF. The full variable domain, with the rest looked up from reference TRBV28 and TRBJ2-3, is DVKVTQSSRYLVKRTGEKVFLECVQDMDHENMFWYRQDPGLGLRLIYFSYDVKMKEKGDIPEGYSVSREKKERFSLILESASTNQTSMYLCASSLAIRGDTQYFGPGTRLTVL.

The chain uses TRBV9 and TRBJ1-2, with D uncertain. Germline CDR1 reads SGDLS; CDR2 reads YYNGEE. The CDR3 is made up of 15 amino acids. V was clipped by 4 bases and J by 2 bases, with 15 bases between them. In DNA form, the CDR3 reads TGTGCCAGCAGCCTAACCATAAATGAAAACTATGGCTACACCTTC. This translates into CASSLTINENYGYTF.

J is TRBJ1-1 and V is TRBV5-6; D not resolved. The CDR3 totals 15 residues. V shed 4 bases and J shed 3 bases, with 16 bases lying between them. CDR1 and CDR2 from the germline V gene are SGHDT and YYEEEE. CDR3 region: CASSRGVTGYTEAFF. The DNA for the CDR3 is TGTGCCAGCAGCCGTGGGGTGACGGGGTACACTGAAGCTTTCTTT.

The chain links TRBV9 to TRBJ2-7; tentative D call: TRBD2 (5 bases). CDR1 and CDR2 from the germline V gene are SGDLS and YYNGEE. The V gene lost 4 bases and the J gene lost 3 bases, with 14 bases spanning the gap. The CDR3 loop spans 14 amino acids. The CDR3 DNA is TGTGCCAGCAGCACAGAGCTAGGAGGCTACGAGCAGTACTTC. Protein: CASSTELGGYEQYF.

V gene TRBV14 combines with J gene TRBJ2-1, with 8 bases that match TRBD1. The CDR3 is made up of 14 amino acids. V lost 5 bases to trimming and J lost 7 bases; unmatched junction nucleotides: 7. CDR1 is SGHDN and CDR2 is FVKESK in the germline V gene. CDR3 in amino acids: CASSFLQGANEQFF. The CDR3 coding sequence is TGTGCCAGCAGCTTCCTCCAGGGGGCAAATGAGCAGTTCTTC.

The chain is built from TRBV7-6 and TRBJ2-3, with TRBD1 identical over 11 bases. V shed 5 bases and J 5 bases; nucleotides not matched to a gene: 9. CDR3 length: 16 amino acids. Germline V gene sequence: CDR1 SGHVS, CDR2 FNYEAQ. The DNA of the CDR3 is TGTGCCAGCAGCCGATCCTCGGACAGGGGGCTAGATACGCAGTATTTT. This gives the protein CASSRSSDRGLDTQYF.

The genes are TRBV27 and TRBJ2-5; D might be TRBD2 (6 bases). The V gene's germline CDR1 is MNHEY and CDR2 SMNVEV (reference sequence). V shed 3 bases and J shed 4 bases, with 12 bases lying between them. CDR3 size: 14 residues. The CDR3: CASSLRGEGETQYF. Here the CDR3 DNA reads TGTGCCAGCAGTTTGCGGGGAGAAGGAGAGACCCAGTACTTC.

The CDR3 sequence is CASSLEVSGTEAFF. DNA of the CDR3: TGTGCCAGCAGTTTAGAAGTTTCGGGCACTGAAGCTTTCTTT. The V call is TRBV6-4, the J call TRBJ1-1; D unclear. Trimming left V 5 bases short and J 4 bases short, with 14 bases between. Germline-derived CDR1 and CDR2 are MRHNA and SNTAGT. This CDR3 has 14 residues.

The chain has TRBV5-1 and TRBJ1-2; the match to TRBD1 covers 10 bases. Germline lookup yields CDR1 SGHRS and CDR2 YFSETQ. The CDR3 runs to 15 residues. J gave up 6 bases and V 0 bases, and 5 bases lay outside the gene matches. The CDR3 sequence: CASSLADRGLDGYTF. The CDR3 DNA reads TGCGCCAGCAGCTTGGCCGACAGGGGGCTGGATGGCTACACCTTC. The variable domain in full, with the rest retrieved from reference TRBV5-1 and TRBJ1-2, is KAGVTQTPRYLIKTRGQQVTLSCSPISGHRSVSWYQQTPGQGLQFLFEYFSETQRNKGNFPGRFSGRQFSNSRSEMNVSTLELGDSALYLCASSLADRGLDGYTFGSGTRLTVV.

J is TRBJ1-4 and V is TRBV21-1. TRBV21-1 is marked as a pseudogene. The CDR3 is made up of 16 amino acids. The CDR3 spells CASSKGGRGGNEKLFF. CDR3 bases: TGTGCCAGCAGCAAAGGAGGGAGGGGTGGTAATGAAAAACTGTTTTTT.

This rearrangement joins TRBV28 to TRBJ2-3; D might be TRBD1 (5 bases). The V end was cut by 5 bases, the J end by 1 base, with 16 bases between. Germline V gene lookup returns CDR1 MDHEN and CDR2 SYDVKM. The CDR3 runs 16 residues. CDR3 protein: CASSPRSGARTDTQYF. The CDR3 nucleotides are TGTGCCAGCAGTCCCCGTTCTGGGGCTCGCACAGATACGCAGTATTTT.

The chain carries TRBV5-4 and TRBJ2-3; 8 bases map to TRBD2. The CDR3 length is 16 residues. From germline, CDR1 is SGHNT and CDR2 YYREEE (reference sequence). V shed 7 bases and J 3 bases; nucleotides not matched to a gene: 13. The CDR3 loop is CASGAGGGRATDTQYF. The CDR3 DNA is TGTGCCAGCGGGGCAGGCGGGGGGCGAGCAACAGATACGCAGTATTTT.

The chain is built from TRBV29-1 and TRBJ2-7, with TRBD2 as a possible D gene (7 bases). Germline V gives CDR1 SQVTM, CDR2 ANQGSEA. The CDR3 sequence is 15 residues long. Trimming pared 0 bases from V and 4 bases from J, leaving 16 bases between. For the CDR3, the DNA is TGCAGCGTTGAAGATGGGAGGGGGGAGGGGTACGAGCAGTACTTC. It specifies CSVEDGRGEGYEQYF.

J is TRBJ1-5 and V is TRBV9; D is undetermined. Germline CDR1 reads SGDLS; CDR2 reads YYNGEE. The CDR3 consists of 13 residues. Between the trimmed V and J ends, which lost 0 bases and 3 bases, there was a span of 4 bases. CDR3 nucleotide sequence: TGTGCCAGCAGCGTAGCTCCCAATCAGCCCCAGCATTTT. Residues: CASSVAPNQPQHF. The entire variable domain, with the rest obtained from reference TRBV9 and TRBJ1-5, is as follows: DSGVTQTPKHLITATGQRVTLRCSPRSGDLSVYWYQQSLDQGLQFLIQYYNGEERAKGNILERFSAQQFPDLHSELNLSSLELGDSALYFCASSVAPNQPQHFGDGTRLSIL.

This rearrangement joins TRBV28 to TRBJ2-3, with TRBD2 matching over 8 bases. Germline V gene lookup returns CDR1 MDHEN and CDR2 SYDVKM. CDR3 length: 16 amino acids. The trim removed 5 bases at V and 10 bases at J, leaving 17 bases unmatched. DNA for the CDR3: TGTGCCAGCAGTCCGATGTCCGGCGGGGGGTGGGGGGCGCAGTATTTT. Protein: CASSPMSGGGWGAQYF.

V and J are TRBV21-1 and TRBJ2-6; TRBD1 was called by the table and not checked on the DNA. TRBV21-1 is tagged as a pseudogene. This CDR3 contains 16 residues. The CDR3 region is CASRDRGESGANVLTF. In nucleotides, the CDR3 is TGTGCCAGCAGGGACAGGGGTGAGTCTGGGGCCAACGTCCTGACTTTC.

This clone was recorded once. The V and J genes are TRBV9 and TRBJ2-2, with D tentatively TRBD2 (5 bases). The CDR3 runs to 17 residues. Trimming left V 3 bases short and J 2 bases short, with 17 bases between. CDR1 is SGDLS and CDR2 is YYNGEE in the germline V gene. CDR3 protein: CASSARFMGVNTGELFF. In DNA form, the CDR3 reads TGTGCCAGCAGCGCTCGATTTATGGGAGTAAACACCGGGGAGCTGTTTTTT. Full variable domain (outside the CDR3, taken from reference TRBV9 and TRBJ2-2): DSGVTQTPKHLITATGQRVTLRCSPRSGDLSVYWYQQSLDQGLQFLIQYYNGEERAKGNILERFSAQQFPDLHSELNLSSLELGDSALYFCASSARFMGVNTGELFFGEGSRLTVL.

This sequence joins TRBV6-5 and TRBJ2-1, with D perhaps TRBD2 (5 bases). Trimming took 6 bases from V and 9 from J, leaving 15 bases between them. The CDR3 has 13 amino acids. From germline, CDR1 is MNHEY and CDR2 SVGAGI. The CDR3, as DNA: TGTGCCAGCAGCTCGGGATTCGTGGGTGAGCAGTTCTTC. It translates to CASSSGFVGEQFF.

This sequence joins TRBV5-4 and TRBJ2-7; 7 nucleotides agree with TRBD1. Per the germline V gene, CDR1 is SGHNT and CDR2 is YYREEE (reference sequence). Trimming took 3 bases from V and 2 from J; bases not matched to a gene: 2. The CDR3 is made up of 13 amino acids. CDR3 amino acids: CASSWGTAYEQYF. In nucleotides, the CDR3 is TGTGCCAGCAGCTGGGGGACAGCCTACGAGCAGTACTTC.

This clone has only a few counts. This chain connects TRBV29-1 to TRBJ1-2; the D is unclear. The V gene's germline CDR1 is SQVTM and CDR2 ANQGSEA. There are 12 residues in the CDR3. The V end was cut by 6 bases, the J end by 0 bases, with 8 bases between. The chain's CDR3 is CSVRRTNYGYTF. DNA of the CDR3: TGCAGCGTACGGAGGACTAACTATGGCTACACCTTC.

This chain connects TRBV7-9 to TRBJ2-2, with D tentatively TRBD2 (5 bases). The CDR3 runs 16 residues. Between the trimmed V and J ends, which lost 5 bases and 7 bases, there was a span of 20 bases. Germline V gene lookup returns CDR1 SEHNR and CDR2 FQNEAQ (reference sequence). This CDR3 is CASSPRTGLGDGELFF. The CDR3 nucleotides read TGTGCCAGCAGCCCCAGGACTGGCCTCGGTGACGGGGAGCTGTTTTTT.

The chain couples TRBV28 to TRBJ1-2, with TRBD1 identical over 7 bases. V dropped 2 bases and J dropped 6; count of bases not matched to a gene: 6. CDR3 length: 14 residues. Germline V gene data show CDR1 as MDHEN and CDR2 as SYDVKM. This CDR3 reads CASSLGGRGNGYTF. As DNA, the CDR3 is TGTGCCAGCAGTTTAGGGGGCAGGGGGAATGGCTACACCTTC.

For the CDR3, the DNA is TGTGCCAGCAGCGACGACCCCACTAGCGGGAGAGGCGATGAGCAGTTCTTC. Its protein is CASSDDPTSGRGDEQFF. The V call is TRBV7-9, the J call TRBJ2-1; 11 positions match TRBD2. J gave up 8 bases and V 5 bases, and 14 bases lay outside the gene matches. Germline V lookup: CDR1 SEHNR, CDR2 FQNEAQ (reference sequence). The CDR3 loop spans 17 amino acids.

J is TRBJ2-7 and V is TRBV4-1; TRBD1 matches at 10 bases. V trimming: 2 bases; J trimming: 7 bases; junction bases outside the gene matches: 5. This CDR3 is 14 amino acids long. Germline V CDR1 and CDR2: MGHRA, YSYEKL. The CDR3, as DNA: TGCGCCAGCAGCCAACCTGGACAGGGGGGTGAGCAGTACTTC. Protein product: CASSQPGQGGEQYF.